This T cell receptor (beta chain) was identified during a study of T-cell memory formation after mild COVID-19. This CDR3 contains 14 residues. V gave up 5 bases and J gave up 3 bases; unmatched junction bases: 2. Germline CDR1 is MNHEY and CDR2 is SMNVEV (reference sequence). Study conclusions and caveats: Cross-reactive memory appears to have joined, as suggested by some responding clones showing up in pre-infection memory. Largely, contracting CD4+ clones fell within CM and EM, and contracting CD8+ clones within EMRA.

UMIs and sample barcodes were carried by the TCR alpha and TCR beta cDNA libraries that 5'RACE produced using constant-segment primers. TCRdb analysed the 5' RACE reads with MiXCR anew, one entry per CDR3 protein. The table records 280,000 or so distinct CDR3 sequences, approximately 8% of them present only once. Ten or more counts support this clonotype. Its specificity is not known. The sample consisted of PBMCs or a T cell subset sorted from them (not recorded which). The sequence came from a man between 18 and 29 years old who had mild COVID-19 (a few samples of this study predate the infection). Cell type and time point are not known. The chain links TRBV27 to TRBJ2-7; 12 bases fit TRBD1. The CDR3: CASSGTGGNYEQYF. For the CDR3, the DNA is TGTGCCAGCAGTGGGACAGGGGGCAACTACGAGCAGTACTTC.